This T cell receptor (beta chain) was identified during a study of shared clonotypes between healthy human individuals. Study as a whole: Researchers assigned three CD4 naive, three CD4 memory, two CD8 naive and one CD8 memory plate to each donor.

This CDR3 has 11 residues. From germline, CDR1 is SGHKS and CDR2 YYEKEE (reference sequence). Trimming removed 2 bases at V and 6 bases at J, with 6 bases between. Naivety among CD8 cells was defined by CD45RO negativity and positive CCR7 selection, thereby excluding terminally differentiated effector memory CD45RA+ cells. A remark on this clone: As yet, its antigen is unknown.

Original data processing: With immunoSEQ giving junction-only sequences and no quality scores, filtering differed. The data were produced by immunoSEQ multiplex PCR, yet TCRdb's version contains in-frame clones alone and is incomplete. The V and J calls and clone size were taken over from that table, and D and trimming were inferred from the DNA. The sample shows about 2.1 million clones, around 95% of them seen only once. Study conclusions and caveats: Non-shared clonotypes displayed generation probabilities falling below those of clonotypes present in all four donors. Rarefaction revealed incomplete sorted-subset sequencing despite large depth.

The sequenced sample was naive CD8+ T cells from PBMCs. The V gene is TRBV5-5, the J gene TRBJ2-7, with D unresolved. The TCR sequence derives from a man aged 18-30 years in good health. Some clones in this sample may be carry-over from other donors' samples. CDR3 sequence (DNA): TGTGCCAGCAGCTTTCGGAGCGAGCAGTACTTC. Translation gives CASSFRSEQYF.